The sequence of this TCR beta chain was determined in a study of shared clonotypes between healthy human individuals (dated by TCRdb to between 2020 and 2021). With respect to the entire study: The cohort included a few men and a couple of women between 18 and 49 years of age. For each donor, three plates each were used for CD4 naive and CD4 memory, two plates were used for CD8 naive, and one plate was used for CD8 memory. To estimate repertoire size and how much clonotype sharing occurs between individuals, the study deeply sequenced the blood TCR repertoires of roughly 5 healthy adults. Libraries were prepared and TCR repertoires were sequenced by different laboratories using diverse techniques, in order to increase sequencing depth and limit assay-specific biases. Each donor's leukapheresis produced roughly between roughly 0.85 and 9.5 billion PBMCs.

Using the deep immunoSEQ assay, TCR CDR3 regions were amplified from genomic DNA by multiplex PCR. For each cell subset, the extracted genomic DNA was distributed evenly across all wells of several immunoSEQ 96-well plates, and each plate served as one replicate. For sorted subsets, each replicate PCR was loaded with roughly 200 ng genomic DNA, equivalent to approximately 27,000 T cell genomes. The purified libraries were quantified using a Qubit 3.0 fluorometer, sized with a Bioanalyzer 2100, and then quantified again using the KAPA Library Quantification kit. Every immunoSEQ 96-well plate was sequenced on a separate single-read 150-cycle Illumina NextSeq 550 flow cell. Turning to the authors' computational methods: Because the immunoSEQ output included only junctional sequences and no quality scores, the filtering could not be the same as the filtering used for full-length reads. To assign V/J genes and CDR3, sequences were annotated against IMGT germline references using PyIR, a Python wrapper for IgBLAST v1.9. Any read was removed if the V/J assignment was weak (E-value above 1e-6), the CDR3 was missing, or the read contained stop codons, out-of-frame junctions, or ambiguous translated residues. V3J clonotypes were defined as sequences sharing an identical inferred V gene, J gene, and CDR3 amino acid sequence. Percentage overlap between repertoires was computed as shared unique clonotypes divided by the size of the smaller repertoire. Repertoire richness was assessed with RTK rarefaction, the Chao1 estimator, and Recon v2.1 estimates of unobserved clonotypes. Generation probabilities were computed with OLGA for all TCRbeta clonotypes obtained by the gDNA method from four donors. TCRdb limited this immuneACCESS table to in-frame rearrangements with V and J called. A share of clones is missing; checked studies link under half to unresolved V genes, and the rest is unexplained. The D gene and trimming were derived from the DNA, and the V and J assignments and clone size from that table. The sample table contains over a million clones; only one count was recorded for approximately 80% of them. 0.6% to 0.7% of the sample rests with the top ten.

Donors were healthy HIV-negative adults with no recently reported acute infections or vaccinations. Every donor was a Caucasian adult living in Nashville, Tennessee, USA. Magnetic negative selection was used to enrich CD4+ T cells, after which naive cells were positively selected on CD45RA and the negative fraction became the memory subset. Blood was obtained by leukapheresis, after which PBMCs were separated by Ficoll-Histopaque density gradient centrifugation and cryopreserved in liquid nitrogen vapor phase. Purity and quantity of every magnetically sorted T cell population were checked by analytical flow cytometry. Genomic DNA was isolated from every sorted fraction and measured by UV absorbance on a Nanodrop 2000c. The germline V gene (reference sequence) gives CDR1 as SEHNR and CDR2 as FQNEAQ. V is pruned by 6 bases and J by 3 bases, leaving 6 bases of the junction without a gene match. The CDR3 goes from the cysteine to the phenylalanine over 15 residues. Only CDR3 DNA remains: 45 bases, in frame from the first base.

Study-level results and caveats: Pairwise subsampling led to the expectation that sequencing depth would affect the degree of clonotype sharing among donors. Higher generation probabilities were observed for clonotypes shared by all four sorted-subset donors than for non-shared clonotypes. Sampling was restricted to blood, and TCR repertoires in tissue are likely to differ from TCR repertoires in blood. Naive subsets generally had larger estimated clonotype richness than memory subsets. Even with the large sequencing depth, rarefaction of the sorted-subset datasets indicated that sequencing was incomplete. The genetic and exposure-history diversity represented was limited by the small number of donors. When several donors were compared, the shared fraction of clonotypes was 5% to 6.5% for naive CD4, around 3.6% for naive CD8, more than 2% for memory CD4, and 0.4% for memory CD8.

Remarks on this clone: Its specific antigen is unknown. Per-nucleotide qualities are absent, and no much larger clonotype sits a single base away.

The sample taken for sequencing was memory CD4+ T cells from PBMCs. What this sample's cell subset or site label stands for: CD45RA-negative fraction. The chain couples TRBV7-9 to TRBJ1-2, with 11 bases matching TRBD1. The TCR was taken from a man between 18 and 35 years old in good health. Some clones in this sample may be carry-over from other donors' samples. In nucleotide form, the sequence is TGTGCCAGCAGTTTGGGGACAGGGGGGTACTATGGCTACACCTTC. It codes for CASSLGTGGYYGYTF. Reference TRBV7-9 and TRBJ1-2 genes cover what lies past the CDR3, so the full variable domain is DTGVSQNPRHKITKRGQNVTFRCDPISEHNRLYWYRQTLGQGPEFLTYFQNEAQLEKSRLLSDRFSAERPKGSFSTLEIQRTEQGDSAMYLCASSLGTGGYYGYTFGSGTRLTVV.